This is a list of T cell receptor beta chains from one sample in a study of blood T cell repertoires in COVID-19. TCRdb's table, derived via immunoSEQ multiplex PCR, lists solely in-frame clones and lacks some. The table shows 400,000 to 550,000 clones, with 70% to 90% occurring only once. Specimen: PBMCs or T cells enriched from blood (not recorded which). The receptors come from a woman aged 18-29 years with acute COVID-19. The CDR3 runs from the conserved cysteine through the conserved F or W. D genes are given only for firm matches. Expanded clones get a size class; other rows say once, few or many, or leave the size out.

>NA|TRBV28|TRBJ1-2|once
CASSLGAAGYTF
TGTGCCAGCAGTTTAGGGGCTGCTGGCTACACCTTC
>NA|TRBV5-1|TRBJ2-3|once
CASSPGFVDLDTDTQYF
TGCGCCAGCAGCCCGGGATTCGTTGACTTGGACACAGATACGCAGTATTTT
>NA|TRBV3-1/TRBV3-2|TRBJ1-1|NA
CASSQFGGTEAFF
TGTGCCAGCAGCCAATTCGGGGGGACTGAAGCTTTCTTT
>NA|TRBV3-1/TRBV3-2|TRBJ2-1|NA
CASSQDRGHEQFF
TGTGCCAGCAGCCAAGATCGAGGTCATGAGCAGTTCTTC
>TRBD2|TRBV11-2|TRBJ2-1|NA
CASSDQAGANEQFF
TGTGCCAGCAGCGATCAAGCGGGGGCGAATGAGCAGTTCTTC
>NA|TRBV3-1/TRBV3-2|TRBJ2-5|NA
CASSQAQGPRETQYF
TGTGCCAGCAGCCAGGCGCAGGGCCCGAGGGAGACCCAGTACTTC
>TRBD2|TRBV10-3|TRBJ2-2|once
CAIRLAAGELFF
TGTGCCATCCGACTAGCGGCCGGGGAGCTGTTTTTT
>NA|TRBV7-2|TRBJ2-6|NA
CASSLAGRSGANVLTF
TGTGCCAGCAGCTTAGCGGGCCGCTCTGGGGCCAACGTCCTGACTTTC
>NA|TRBV2|TRBJ1-1|NA
CASRWTGNTEAFF
TGTGCCAGCCGTTGGACGGGAAACACTGAAGCTTTCTTT
>NA|TRBV15|TRBJ2-3|NA
CATSRELNTDTQYF
TGTGCCACCAGCAGAGAACTGAACACAGATACGCAGTATTTT
>NA|TRBV7-9|TRBJ2-1|NA
CASSAVFEKGGYNEQFF
TGTGCCAGCAGCGCGGTTTTTGAGAAGGGGGGGTACAATGAGCAGTTCTTC
>NA|TRBV27|TRBJ2-1|NA
CASSKARVDEQFF
TGTGCCAGCTCGAAGGCGAGGGTCGATGAGCAGTTCTTC
>NA|TRBV18|TRBJ2-3|NA
CASSPPYQGDTQYF
TGTGCCAGCTCACCACCCTACCAGGGGGATACGCAGTATTTT
>NA|TRBV2|TRBJ1-1|NA
CASKAGVNTEAFF
TGTGCCAGCAAGGCAGGGGTGAACACTGAAGCTTTCTTT
>TRBD1|TRBV7-9|TRBJ1-2|few
CASSPISGTGDNYGYTF
TGTGCCAGCAGCCCCATTTCCGGGACAGGGGACAACTATGGCTACACCTTC
>TRBD1|TRBV7-2|TRBJ2-7|NA
CASSVSARGQEYYEQYF
TGTGCCAGCAGCGTATCCGCTCGGGGACAGGAGTACTACGAGCAGTACTTC
>TRBD1|TRBV29-1|TRBJ2-7|NA
CSGWTGANEQYF
TGCAGCGGATGGACAGGGGCGAACGAGCAGTACTTC
>NA|TRBV7-3|TRBJ2-3|NA
CASSLMSGDTQYF
TGTGCCAGCAGCTTAATGTCGGGAGATACGCAGTATTTT
>NA|TRBV11-2|TRBJ2-3|NA
CASSPINRASTDTQYF
TGTGCCAGCAGCCCAATAAACAGGGCGAGCACAGATACGCAGTATTTT
>TRBD1|TRBV3-1/TRBV3-2|TRBJ1-5|NA
CVYLLSETGVFNQPQHF
TGTGTTTATCTATTGTCTGAGACAGGGGTGTTCAATCAGCCCCAGCATTTT
>TRBD1|TRBV5-1|TRBJ2-7|NA
CASSFGGTGPSYEQYF
TGCGCCAGCAGCTTTGGGGGGACAGGGCCTTCCTACGAGCAGTACTTC
>NA|TRBV21-1|TRBJ2-7|NA
CASSKGGSSSYEQYF
TGTGCCAGCAGCAAAGGGGGCTCCAGCTCCTACGAGCAGTACTTC